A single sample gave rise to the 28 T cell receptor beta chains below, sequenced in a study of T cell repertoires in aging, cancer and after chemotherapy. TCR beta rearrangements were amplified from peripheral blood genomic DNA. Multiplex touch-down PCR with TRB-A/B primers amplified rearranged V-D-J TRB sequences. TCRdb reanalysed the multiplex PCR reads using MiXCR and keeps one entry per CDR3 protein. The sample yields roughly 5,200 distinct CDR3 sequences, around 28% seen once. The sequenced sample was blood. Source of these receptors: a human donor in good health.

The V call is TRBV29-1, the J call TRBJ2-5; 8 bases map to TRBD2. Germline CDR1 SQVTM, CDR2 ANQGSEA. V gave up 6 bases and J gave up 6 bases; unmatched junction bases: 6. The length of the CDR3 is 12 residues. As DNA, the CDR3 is TGCAGCGTAGCGGGGGATTTACAGACCCAGTACTTC. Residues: CSVAGDLQTQYF.

CDR3 DNA sequence: TGTGCCATCAGTGTGTCCGCGAATCAGCCCCAGCATTTT. Translating gives CAISVSANQPQHF. The chain carries TRBV10-3 and TRBJ1-5; D not resolved. Germline lookup yields CDR1 ENHRY and CDR2 SYGVKD. The V and J ends lost 4 bases and 4 bases respectively, with 8 bases between them. This CDR3 has 13 amino acids.

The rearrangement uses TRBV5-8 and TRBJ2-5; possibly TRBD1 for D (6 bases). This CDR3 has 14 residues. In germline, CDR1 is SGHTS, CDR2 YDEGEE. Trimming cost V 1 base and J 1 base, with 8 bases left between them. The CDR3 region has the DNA TGTGCCAGCAGCTTGTTACAGGGCCAAGAGACCCAGTACTTC. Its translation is CASSLLQGQETQYF.

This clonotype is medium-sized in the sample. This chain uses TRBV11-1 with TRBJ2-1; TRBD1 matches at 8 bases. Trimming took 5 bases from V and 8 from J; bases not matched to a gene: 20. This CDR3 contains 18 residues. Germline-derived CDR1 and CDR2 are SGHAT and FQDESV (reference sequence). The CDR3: CASSPPPGGQGLLDEQFF. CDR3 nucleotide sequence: TGTGCCAGCAGCCCGCCCCCAGGAGGACAGGGTTTATTGGATGAGCAGTTCTTC.

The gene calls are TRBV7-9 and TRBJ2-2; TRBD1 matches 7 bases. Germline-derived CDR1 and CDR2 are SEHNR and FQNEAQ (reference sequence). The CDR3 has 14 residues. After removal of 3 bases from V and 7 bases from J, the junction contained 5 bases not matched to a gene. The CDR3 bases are TGTGCCAGCAGCTTTAACAGGGACAGCGGGGAGCTGTTTTTT. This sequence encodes CASSFNRDSGELFF.

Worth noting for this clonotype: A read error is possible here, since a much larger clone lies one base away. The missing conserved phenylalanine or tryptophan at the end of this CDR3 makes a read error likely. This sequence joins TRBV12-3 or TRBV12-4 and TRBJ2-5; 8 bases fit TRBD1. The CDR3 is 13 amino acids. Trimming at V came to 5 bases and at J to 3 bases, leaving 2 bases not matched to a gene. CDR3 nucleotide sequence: TGTGCCAGCAGTCTGGACAGGGAAGAGACCCAGTACTTA. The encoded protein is CASSLDREETQYL.

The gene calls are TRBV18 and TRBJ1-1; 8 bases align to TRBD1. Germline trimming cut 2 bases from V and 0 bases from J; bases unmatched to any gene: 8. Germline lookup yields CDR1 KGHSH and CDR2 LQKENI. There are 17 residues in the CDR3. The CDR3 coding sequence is TGTGCCAGCTCACCAGTGGGGACAGGTAACGTGAACACTGAAGCTTTCTTT. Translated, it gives CASSPVGTGNVNTEAFF.

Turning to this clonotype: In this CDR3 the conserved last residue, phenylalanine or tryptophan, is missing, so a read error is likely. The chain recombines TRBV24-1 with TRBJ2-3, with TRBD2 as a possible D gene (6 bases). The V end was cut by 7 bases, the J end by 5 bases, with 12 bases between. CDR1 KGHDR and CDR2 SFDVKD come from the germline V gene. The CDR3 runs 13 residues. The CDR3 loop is CATRGTGGDTQYY. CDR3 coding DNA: TGTGCCACCAGGGGGACTGGGGGAGATACGCAGTATTAT.

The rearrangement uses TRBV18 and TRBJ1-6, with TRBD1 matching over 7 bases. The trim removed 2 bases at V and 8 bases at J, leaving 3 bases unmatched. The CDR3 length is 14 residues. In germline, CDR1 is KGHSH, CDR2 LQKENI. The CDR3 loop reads CASSPTQGDSPLHF. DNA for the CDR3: TGTGCCAGCTCACCAACGCAGGGGGATTCACCCCTCCACTTT.

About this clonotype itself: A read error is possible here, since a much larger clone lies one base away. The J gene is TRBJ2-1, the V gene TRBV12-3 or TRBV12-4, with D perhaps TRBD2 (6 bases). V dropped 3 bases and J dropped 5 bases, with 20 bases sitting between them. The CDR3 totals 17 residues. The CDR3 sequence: CASSFGGSGTSNNEQFF. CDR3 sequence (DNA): TGTGCCAGCAGTTTCGGAGGGAGCGGCACTTCGAACAATGAGCAGTTCTTC.

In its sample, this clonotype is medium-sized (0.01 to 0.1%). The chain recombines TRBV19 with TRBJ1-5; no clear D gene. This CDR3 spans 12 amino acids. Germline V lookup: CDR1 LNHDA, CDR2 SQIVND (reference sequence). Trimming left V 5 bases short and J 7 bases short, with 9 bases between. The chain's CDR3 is CASSSRRQPQHF. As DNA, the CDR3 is TGTGCCAGTAGTTCCCGACGACAGCCCCAGCATTTT. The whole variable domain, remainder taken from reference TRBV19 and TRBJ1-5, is DGGITQSPKYLFRKEGQNVTLSCEQNLNHDAMYWYRQDPGQGLRLIYYSQIVNDFQKGDIAEGYSVSREKKESFPLTVTSAQKNPTAFYLCASSSRRQPQHFGDGTRLSIL.

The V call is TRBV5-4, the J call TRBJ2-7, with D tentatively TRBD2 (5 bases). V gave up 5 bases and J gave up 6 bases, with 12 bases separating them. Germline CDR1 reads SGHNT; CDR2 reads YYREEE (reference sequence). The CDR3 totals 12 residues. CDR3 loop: CASRNDYGEQYF. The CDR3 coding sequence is TGTGCCAGCAGAAATGACTATGGCGAGCAGTACTTC.

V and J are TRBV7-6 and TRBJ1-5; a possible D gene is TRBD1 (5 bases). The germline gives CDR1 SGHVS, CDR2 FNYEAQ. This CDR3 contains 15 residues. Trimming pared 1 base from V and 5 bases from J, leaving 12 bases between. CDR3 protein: CASSLGAGKDQPQHF. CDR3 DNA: TGTGCCAGCAGCTTAGGGGCAGGGAAGGATCAGCCCCAGCATTTT.

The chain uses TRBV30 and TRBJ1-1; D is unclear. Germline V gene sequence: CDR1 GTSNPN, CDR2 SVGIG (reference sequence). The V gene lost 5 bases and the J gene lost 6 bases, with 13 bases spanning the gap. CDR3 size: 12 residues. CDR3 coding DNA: TGTGCCTGGGAAAACAAGGGAGCTGAAGCTTTCTTT. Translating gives CAWENKGAEAFF.

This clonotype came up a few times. The CDR3 loop reads CASSLFRGGETQYF. Written as DNA, the CDR3 is TGTGCCAGCAGTTTATTCCGGGGGGGAGAGACCCAGTACTTC. The chain joins TRBV12-3 or TRBV12-4 to TRBJ2-5; the match to TRBD2 covers 8 bases. This CDR3 spans 14 amino acids. V trimming: 2 bases; J trimming: 4 bases; junction bases outside the gene matches: 3.

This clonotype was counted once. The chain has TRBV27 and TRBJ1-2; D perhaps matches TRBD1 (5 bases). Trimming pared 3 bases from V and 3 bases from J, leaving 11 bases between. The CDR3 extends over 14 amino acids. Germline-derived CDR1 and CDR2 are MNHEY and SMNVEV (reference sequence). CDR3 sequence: CASSFSGQYYGYTF. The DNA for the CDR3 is TGTGCCAGCAGTTTCTCGGGGCAGTACTATGGCTACACCTTC.

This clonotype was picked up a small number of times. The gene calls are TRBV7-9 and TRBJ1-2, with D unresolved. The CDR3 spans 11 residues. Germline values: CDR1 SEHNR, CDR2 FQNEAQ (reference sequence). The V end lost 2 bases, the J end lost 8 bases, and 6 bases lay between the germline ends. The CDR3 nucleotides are TGTGCCAGCAGCTTAAGGGTAGGCTACACCTTC. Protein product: CASSLRVGYTF.

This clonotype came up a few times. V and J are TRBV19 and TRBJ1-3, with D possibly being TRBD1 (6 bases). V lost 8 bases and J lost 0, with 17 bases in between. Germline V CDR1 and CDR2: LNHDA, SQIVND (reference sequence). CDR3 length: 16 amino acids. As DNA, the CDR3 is TGTGCCAGTGTCTCCGGGACACCCTTCTCTGGAAACACCATATATTTT. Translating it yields CASVSGTPFSGNTIYF.

The CDR3 sequence: CASSPDRNQPQHF. In DNA form, the CDR3 reads TGTGCCAGCTCACCAGACCGCAATCAGCCCCAGCATTTT. The chain couples TRBV18 to TRBJ1-5; D uncertain. CDR1 is KGHSH, CDR2 LQKENI, per germline. CDR3 length: 13 residues. Between the trimmed V and J ends, which lost 2 bases and 2 bases, there was a span of 4 bases.

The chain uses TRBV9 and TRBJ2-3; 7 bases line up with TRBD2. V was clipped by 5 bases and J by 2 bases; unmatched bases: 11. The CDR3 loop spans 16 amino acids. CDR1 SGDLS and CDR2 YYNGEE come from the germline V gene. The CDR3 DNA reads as TGTGCCAGCAGACTACGCGGGAGCCCACTCACAGATACGCAGTATTTT. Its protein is CASRLRGSPLTDTQYF.

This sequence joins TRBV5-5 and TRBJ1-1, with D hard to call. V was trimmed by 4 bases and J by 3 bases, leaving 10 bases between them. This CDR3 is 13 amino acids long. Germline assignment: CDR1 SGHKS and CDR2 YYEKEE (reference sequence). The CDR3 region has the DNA TGTGCCAGCAGCGGTACCAAAGACACTGAAGCTTTCTTT. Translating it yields CASSGTKDTEAFF. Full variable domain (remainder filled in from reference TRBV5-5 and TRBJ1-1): DAGVTQSPTHLIKTRGQQVTLRCSPISGHKSVSWYQQVLGQGPQFIFQYYEKEERGRGNFPDRFSARQFPNYSSELNVNALLLGDSALYLCASSGTKDTEAFFGQGTRLTVV.

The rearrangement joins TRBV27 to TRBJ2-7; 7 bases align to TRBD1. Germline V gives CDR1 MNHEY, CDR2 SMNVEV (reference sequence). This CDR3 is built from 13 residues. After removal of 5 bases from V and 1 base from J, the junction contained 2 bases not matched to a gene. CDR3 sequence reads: CASSPGQSYEQYF. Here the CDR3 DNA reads TGTGCCAGCAGTCCGGGACAGTCCTACGAGCAGTACTTC.

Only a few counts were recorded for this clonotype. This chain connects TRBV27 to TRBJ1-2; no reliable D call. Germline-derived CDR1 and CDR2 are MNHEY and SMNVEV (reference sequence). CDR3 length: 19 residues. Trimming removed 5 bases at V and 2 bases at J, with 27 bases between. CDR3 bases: TGTGCCAGCAGTCCCCTCCACAGCCGACCCCGACCGCTAAACTATGGCTACACCTTC. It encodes CASSPLHSRPRPLNYGYTF.

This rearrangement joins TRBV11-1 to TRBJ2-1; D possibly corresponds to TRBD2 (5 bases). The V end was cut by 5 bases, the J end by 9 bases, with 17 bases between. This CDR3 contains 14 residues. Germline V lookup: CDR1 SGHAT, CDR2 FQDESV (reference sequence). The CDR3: CASSPSLAAPEQFF. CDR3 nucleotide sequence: TGTGCCAGCAGCCCCAGTCTAGCCGCCCCTGAGCAGTTCTTC.

The CDR3 here is CASSQVGGTYEKLFF. Written as DNA, the CDR3 is TGTGCCAGCAGCCAAGTGGGTGGAACATACGAAAAACTGTTTTTT. The chain uses TRBV14 and TRBJ1-4; D not certain. The CDR3 is 15 residues long. Germline lookup yields CDR1 SGHDN and CDR2 FVKESK. With 1 base removed from V and 8 bases from J, the gap between germline ends came to 14 bases.

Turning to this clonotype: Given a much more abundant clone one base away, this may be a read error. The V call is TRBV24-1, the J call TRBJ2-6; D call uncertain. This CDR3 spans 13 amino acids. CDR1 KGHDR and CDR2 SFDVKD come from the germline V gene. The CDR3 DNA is TGTGCCGCCGCAAGCTCTGGGACCAACGTCCTGACTTTC. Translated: CAAASSGTNVLTF.

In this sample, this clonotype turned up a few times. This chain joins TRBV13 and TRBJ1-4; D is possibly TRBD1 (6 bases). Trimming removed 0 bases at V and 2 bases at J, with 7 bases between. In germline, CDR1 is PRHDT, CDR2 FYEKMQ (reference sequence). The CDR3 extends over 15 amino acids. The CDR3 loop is CASSLGGGTNEKLFF. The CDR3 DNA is TGTGCCAGCAGCTTAGGAGGGGGGACTAATGAAAAACTGTTTTTT.

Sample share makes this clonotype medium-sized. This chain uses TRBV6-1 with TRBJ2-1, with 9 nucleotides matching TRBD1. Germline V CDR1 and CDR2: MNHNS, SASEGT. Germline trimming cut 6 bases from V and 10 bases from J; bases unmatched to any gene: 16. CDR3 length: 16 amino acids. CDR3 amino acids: CASSFIPGQGQGEQFF. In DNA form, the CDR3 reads TGTGCCAGCAGCTTCATCCCGGGACAGGGCCAAGGCGAGCAGTTCTTC.